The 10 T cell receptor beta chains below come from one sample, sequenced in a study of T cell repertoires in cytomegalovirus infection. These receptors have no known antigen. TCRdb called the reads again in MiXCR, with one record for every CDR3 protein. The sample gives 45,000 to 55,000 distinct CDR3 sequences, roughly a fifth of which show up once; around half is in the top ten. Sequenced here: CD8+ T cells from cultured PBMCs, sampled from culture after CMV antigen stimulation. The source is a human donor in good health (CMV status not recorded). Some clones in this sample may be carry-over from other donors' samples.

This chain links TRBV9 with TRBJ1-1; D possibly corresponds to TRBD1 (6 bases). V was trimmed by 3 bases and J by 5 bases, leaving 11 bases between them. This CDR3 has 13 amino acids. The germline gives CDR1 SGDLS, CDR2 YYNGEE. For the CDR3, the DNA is TGTGCCAGCAGCGACAAGGGGGAGACTGAAGCTTTCTTT. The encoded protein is CASSDKGETEAFF.

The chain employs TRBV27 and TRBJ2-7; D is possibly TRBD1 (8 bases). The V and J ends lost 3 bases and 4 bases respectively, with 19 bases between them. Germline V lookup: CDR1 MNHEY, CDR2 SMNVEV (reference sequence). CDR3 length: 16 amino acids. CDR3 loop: CASSFQTGQGGYEQYF. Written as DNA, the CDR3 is TGTGCCAGCAGTTTTCAGACCGGACAGGGAGGGTACGAGCAGTACTTC.

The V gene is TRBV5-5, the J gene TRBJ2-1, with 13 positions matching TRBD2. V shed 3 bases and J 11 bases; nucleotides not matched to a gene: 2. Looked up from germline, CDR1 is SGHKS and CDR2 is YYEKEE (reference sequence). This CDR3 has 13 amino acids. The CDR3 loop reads CASSSGLAGKQFF. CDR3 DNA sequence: TGTGCCAGCAGCTCGGGACTAGCGGGGAAGCAGTTCTTC. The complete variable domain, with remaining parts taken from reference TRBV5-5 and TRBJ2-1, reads DAGVTQSPTHLIKTRGQQVTLRCSPISGHKSVSWYQQVLGQGPQFIFQYYEKEERGRGNFPDRFSARQFPNYSSELNVNALLLGDSALYLCASSSGLAGKQFFGPGTRLTVL.

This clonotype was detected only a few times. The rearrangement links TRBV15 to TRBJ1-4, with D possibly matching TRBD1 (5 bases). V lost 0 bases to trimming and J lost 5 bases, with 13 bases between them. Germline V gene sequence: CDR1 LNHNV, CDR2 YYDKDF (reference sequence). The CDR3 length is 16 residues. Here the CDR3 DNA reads TGTGCCACCAGCAGAGATTTAAGGGACGGAAATGAAAAACTGTTTTTT. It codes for CATSRDLRDGNEKLFF.

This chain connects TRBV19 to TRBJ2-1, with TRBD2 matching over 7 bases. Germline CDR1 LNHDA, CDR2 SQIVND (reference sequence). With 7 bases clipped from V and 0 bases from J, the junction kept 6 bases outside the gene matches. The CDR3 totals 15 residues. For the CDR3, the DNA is TGTGCCAGTAAGAGCGGGGCAGCCTCCTACAATGAGCAGTTCTTC. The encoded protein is CASKSGAASYNEQFF.

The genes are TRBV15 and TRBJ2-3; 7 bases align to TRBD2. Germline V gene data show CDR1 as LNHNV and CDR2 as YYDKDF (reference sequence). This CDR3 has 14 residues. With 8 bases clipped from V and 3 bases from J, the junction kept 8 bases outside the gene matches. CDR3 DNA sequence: TGTGCCACCGCGGGCGGGGGAGATACAGATACGCAGTATTTT. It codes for CATAGGGDTDTQYF. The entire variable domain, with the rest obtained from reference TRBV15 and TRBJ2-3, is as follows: DAMVIQNPRYQVTQFGKPVTLSCSQTLNHNVMYWYQQKSSQAPKLLFHYYDKDFNNEADTPDNFQSRRPNTSFCFLDIRSPGLGDTAMYLCATAGGGDTDTQYFGPGTRLTVL.

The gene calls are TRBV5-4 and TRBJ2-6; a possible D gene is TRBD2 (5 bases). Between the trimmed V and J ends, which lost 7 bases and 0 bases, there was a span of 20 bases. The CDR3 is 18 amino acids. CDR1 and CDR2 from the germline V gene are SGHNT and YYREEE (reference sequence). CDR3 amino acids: CASGSLEVTDSGANVLTF. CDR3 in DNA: TGTGCCAGCGGCTCTTTGGAGGTAACAGACTCTGGGGCCAACGTCCTGACTTTC.

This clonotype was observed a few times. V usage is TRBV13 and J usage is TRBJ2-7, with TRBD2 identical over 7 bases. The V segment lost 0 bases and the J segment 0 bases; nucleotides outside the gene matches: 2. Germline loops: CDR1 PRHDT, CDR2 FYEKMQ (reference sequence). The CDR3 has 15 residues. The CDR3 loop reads CASSLGREISYEQYF. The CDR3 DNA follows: TGTGCCAGCAGCTTAGGGCGGGAGATCTCCTACGAGCAGTACTTC.

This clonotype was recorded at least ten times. The CDR3 DNA is TGTGCCAGCAGTGAATTCAGTCGGGACACAGAAAAACTGTTTTTT. Encoded protein: CASSEFSRDTEKLFF. This sequence joins TRBV6-1 and TRBJ1-4; TRBD1 might be the D (6 bases). Germline V gives CDR1 MNHNS, CDR2 SASEGT. V was shortened by 2 bases and J by 8 bases, with 15 bases between the two germline ends. This CDR3 spans 15 amino acids.

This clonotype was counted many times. CDR3 protein: CASSFDRGGAKNIQYF. The CDR3 DNA reads TGTGCCAGCAGCTTCGACAGGGGGGGGGCCAAAAACATTCAGTACTTC. The rearrangement links TRBV7-2 to TRBJ2-4; 9 bases map to TRBD1. Trimming took 3 bases from V and 1 from J; bases not matched to a gene: 4. Per germline, CDR1 SGHTA and CDR2 FQGNSA. This CDR3 is built from 16 residues. The full variable domain, its missing parts supplied by reference TRBV7-2 and TRBJ2-4, is GAGVSQSPSNKVTEKGKDVELRCDPISGHTALYWYRQSLGQGLEFLIYFQGNSAPDKSGLPSDRFSAERTGGSVSTLTIQRTQQEDSAVYLCASSFDRGGAKNIQYFGAGTRLSVL.